The 30 T cell receptor beta chains below come from one sample, sequenced in a study of Ad26.COV2.S vaccination and SARS-CoV-2 variants. As for treatment: around 19 received Ad26.COV2.S at low or high dose, single or two shots; about 5 received placebo; per-sample allocation not given. Specimens were obtained on day 63 following the first vaccine or placebo injection. Profiling relied on immunoSEQ multiplex PCR, and the TCRdb table lists in-frame clones only, not all of them. The repertoire includes some 460,000 clones, roughly nine tenths of them detected once, and 1.7% sits in the top ten. The sample was peripheral blood, taken in a trial of Ad26.COV2.S vaccine versus placebo. The receptors originated from a person aged 18-60 years who received the Ad26.COV2.S COVID-19 vaccine or a placebo.

This chain joins TRBV7-2 and TRBJ2-6; no reliable D call. Germline V gene lookup returns CDR1 SGHTA and CDR2 FQGNSA. The CDR3 is made up of 15 amino acids. Trimming removed 4 bases from V and 1 base from J, with 8 bases in between. The CDR3 nucleotides are TGTGCCAGCAGCTCCCAGTCGTCTGGGGCCAACGTCCTGACTTTC. The encoded protein is CASSSQSSGANVLTF.

V and J are TRBV12-5 and TRBJ2-2, with D possibly being TRBD2 (5 bases). The V end lost 2 bases, the J end lost 7 bases, and 8 bases lay between the germline ends. CDR1 and CDR2 (germline): LGHNT, FRNRAP. The CDR3 has 13 residues. CDR3 residues: CASGLFGVGELFF. CDR3 in DNA: TGTGCTAGTGGTTTGTTCGGGGTCGGGGAGCTGTTTTTT. Full variable domain (outside the CDR3, taken from reference TRBV12-5 and TRBJ2-2): DARVTQTPRHKVTEMGQEVTMRCQPILGHNTVFWYRQTMMQGLELLAYFRNRAPLDDSGMPKDRFSAEMPDATLATLKIQPSEPRDSAVYFCASGLFGVGELFFGEGSRLTVL.

In its sample, this clone was seen many times. Other DNA sequences from this sample encode an identical CDR3 as well. V usage is TRBV5-6 and J usage is TRBJ1-1, with D uncertain. Germline V gives CDR1 SGHDT, CDR2 YYEEEE. Trimming left V 1 base short and J 4 bases short, with 5 bases between. The CDR3 spans 12 residues. The CDR3 spells CASSLRGTEAFF. DNA of the CDR3: TGTGCCAGCAGCTTGCGGGGCACTGAAGCTTTCTTT.

The gene calls are TRBV7-6 and TRBJ2-7; 11 nucleotides align to TRBD2. The CDR3 covers 15 residues. Germline V gene data show CDR1 as SGHVS and CDR2 as FNYEAQ. Unmatched junction bases numbered 1, after V lost 0 bases and J lost 3 bases. The DNA for the CDR3 is TGTGCCAGCAGCTTAGCTAGCGGGGGGGGCTACGAGCAGTACTTC. Encoded protein: CASSLASGGGYEQYF.

Only a few counts were recorded for this clone. The chain joins TRBV9 to TRBJ1-6; 7 bases line up with TRBD1. The CDR3 consists of 15 residues. The trim removed 0 bases at V and 7 bases at J, leaving 4 bases unmatched. Germline V gives CDR1 SGDLS, CDR2 YYNGEE. The CDR3 DNA is TGTGCCAGCAGCGTAGGGGACAGATCGAATTCACCCCTCCACTTT. Protein: CASSVGDRSNSPLHF.

J is TRBJ2-6 and V is TRBV9; D call uncertain. This CDR3 is built from 14 residues. The V gene lost 4 bases and the J gene lost 1 base, with 6 bases spanning the gap. CDR1 is SGDLS, CDR2 YYNGEE, per germline. CDR3: CASSLTSGANVLTF. CDR3 bases: TGTGCCAGCAGCCTAACATCTGGGGCCAACGTCCTGACTTTC. Full variable domain (missing parts from reference TRBV9 and TRBJ2-6): DSGVTQTPKHLITATGQRVTLRCSPRSGDLSVYWYQQSLDQGLQFLIQYYNGEERAKGNILERFSAQQFPDLHSELNLSSLELGDSALYFCASSLTSGANVLTFGAGSRLTVL.

The V and J genes are TRBV18 and TRBJ2-3; D call uncertain. Trimming took off 3 bases at V and 0 bases at J, with 10 bases between the two ends. Germline CDR1 and CDR2: KGHSH and LQKENI. The CDR3 is 15 amino acids. CDR3 residues: CASSPSRSSTDTQYF. DNA for the CDR3: TGTGCCAGCTCACCGTCCAGGAGTAGCACAGATACGCAGTATTTT.

The chain links TRBV6-1 to TRBJ1-3; unclear D gene. With 2 bases removed from V and 0 bases from J, the gap between germline ends came to 8 bases. The V gene's germline CDR1 is MNHNS and CDR2 SASEGT. The CDR3 is 15 amino acids. The CDR3 DNA reads TGTGCCAGCAGTGAATGGTACGGCTCTGGAAACACCATATATTTT. It is translated as CASSEWYGSGNTIYF.

The V gene is TRBV2, the J gene TRBJ1-6; D is perhaps TRBD1 (6 bases). CDR1 SNHLY and CDR2 FYNNEI come from the germline V gene. This CDR3 contains 14 residues. V lost 5 bases and J 10 bases, leaving 15 bases between the germline ends. In DNA form, the CDR3 reads TGTGCCAGCAGTCAACAGGGAGTCGGCTCACCCCTCCACTTT. This encodes CASSQQGVGSPLHF.

The V and J genes are TRBV11-2 and TRBJ1-3; the D is unclear. CDR3 length equals 14 residues. V was cut by 1 base and J by 7 bases, with 11 bases left in between. Germline CDR1 is SGHAT and CDR2 is FQNNGV. CDR3 sequence (DNA): TGTGCCAGCAGCTTAGTAGGGTCGCGGAACACCATATATTTT. Translated, it gives CASSLVGSRNTIYF.

This sequence joins TRBV21-1 and TRBJ1-1. TRBV21-1 is annotated as a pseudogene. The CDR3 has 17 residues. Here the CDR3 reads CASSTQTFQPHYTEAFF. The CDR3 bases are TGTGCCAGCAGCACCCAAACGTTTCAGCCTCATTACACTGAAGCTTTCTTT.

This rearrangement joins TRBV2 to TRBJ2-3; no definite D call. The CDR3 is made up of 13 amino acids. Trimming left V 8 bases short and J 2 bases short, with 11 bases between. The germline V gene encodes CDR1 SNHLY and CDR2 FYNNEI. CDR3 loop: CASEEHVTDTQYF. The CDR3, as DNA: TGTGCCAGCGAGGAACACGTCACAGATACGCAGTATTTT.

The chain has TRBV5-1 and TRBJ1-2; tentatively, D is TRBD1 (6 bases). The CDR3 runs 12 residues. Trimming removed 4 bases at V and 6 bases at J, with 10 bases between. Germline values: CDR1 SGHRS, CDR2 YFSETQ. The chain's CDR3 is CASSRSGDGYTF. CDR3 nucleotides: TGCGCCAGCAGCCGATCAGGGGATGGCTACACCTTC.

V is TRBV6-1 and J is TRBJ2-1, with D hard to call. V lost 1 base, J lost 10 bases, and 14 bases lay in between. Germline V gene sequence: CDR1 MNHNS, CDR2 SASEGT. This CDR3 region has 14 residues. The CDR3 loop is CASSEVRFSREQFF. The CDR3 DNA follows: TGTGCCAGCAGTGAAGTTCGGTTTAGTCGAGAGCAGTTCTTC.

This chain links TRBV3-1 (or the pseudogene TRBV3-2) with TRBJ2-1; TRBD2 agrees at 8 bases. The V gene's germline CDR1 is LGHDT and CDR2 YNNKEL (reference sequence). The junction had 5 bases not matched to a gene; V was cut back by 1 base and J by 6 bases. This CDR3 comprises 15 residues. The CDR3 DNA is TGTGCCAGCAGCCAAGTCAGGACTAGCAGCAATGAGCAGTTCTTC. Its translation is CASSQVRTSSNEQFF.

The V call is TRBV5-1, the J call TRBJ1-1; D is unresolved. V gave up 0 bases and J gave up 3 bases, with 12 bases separating them. CDR3 length equals 15 residues. Germline values: CDR1 SGHRS, CDR2 YFSETQ. CDR3 sequence (DNA): TGCGCCAGCAGCTTGGTTGTATCAAGACACACTGAAGCTTTCTTT. Its translation: CASSLVVSRHTEAFF.

The gene calls are TRBV11-2 and TRBJ2-7; 7 bases are shared with TRBD2. CDR3 length: 16 amino acids. Germline V lookup: CDR1 SGHAT, CDR2 FQNNGV. With V trimmed by 5 bases and J by 2 bases, 12 bases remained unmatched. CDR3 bases: TGTGCCAGCAGCCCCCCCTTATCGGGGGGTACCTACGAGCAGTACTTC. Residues: CASSPPLSGGTYEQYF.

The rearrangement uses TRBV18 and TRBJ1-1; a possible D gene is TRBD1 (5 bases). The V end was cut by 3 bases, the J end by 1 base, with 21 bases between. The CDR3 totals 18 residues. Germline V CDR1 and CDR2: KGHSH, LQKENI. CDR3 nucleotides: TGTGCCAGCTCACCCACCTCAGGGATGGGGTTTGGGAACACTGAAGCTTTCTTT. Its protein is CASSPTSGMGFGNTEAFF.

V is TRBV7-3 and J is TRBJ1-1, with 9 bases that match TRBD1. The CDR3 has 13 residues. Germline CDR1 and CDR2: SGHTA and FQGTGA. Trimming took 5 bases from V and 7 from J; bases not matched to a gene: 5. CDR3 coding DNA: TGTGCCAGCAGCGCCGGGACAGGGCGTGAAGCTTTCTTT. Amino acids: CASSAGTGREAFF.

V is TRBV28 and J is TRBJ2-3; 10 bases align to TRBD2. Per germline, CDR1 MDHEN and CDR2 SYDVKM. This CDR3 is 15 amino acids long. Germline trimming cut 4 bases from V and 0 bases from J; bases unmatched to any gene: 1. The CDR3 bases are TGTGCCAGCAGTTCGGGACTAGCGAGCACAGATACGCAGTATTTT. Protein sequence: CASSSGLASTDTQYF.

V is TRBV30 and J is TRBJ2-2; D is unclear. V was clipped by 5 bases and J by 1 base, with 8 bases between them. The CDR3 runs to 13 residues. Germline lookup yields CDR1 GTSNPN and CDR2 SVGIG (reference sequence). The CDR3 bases are TGTGCCTGGGACGAATGGAACACCGGGGAGCTGTTTTTT. This encodes CAWDEWNTGELFF. Drawing the rest from reference TRBV30 and TRBJ2-2, the complete variable domain is SQTIHQWPATLVQPVGSPLSLECTVEGTSNPNLYWYRQAAGRGLQLLFYSVGIGQISSEVPQNLSASRPQDRQFILSSKKLLLSDSGFYLCAWDEWNTGELFFGEGSRLTVL.

The chain joins TRBV7-9 to TRBJ1-4; no firm D call. CDR1 and CDR2 (germline): SEHNR, FQNEAQ (reference sequence). The CDR3 totals 13 residues. The V end was cut by 5 bases, the J end by 8 bases, with 12 bases between. The CDR3 here is CASSQHGREKLFF. The CDR3 DNA reads as TGTGCCAGCAGCCAGCACGGAAGGGAAAAACTGTTTTTT.

This chain joins TRBV11-2 and TRBJ2-1; the match to TRBD2 covers 11 bases. Germline V gene sequence: CDR1 SGHAT, CDR2 FQNNGV. This CDR3 is built from 15 residues. V trimming: 3 bases; J trimming: 11 bases; junction bases outside the gene matches: 9. The CDR3 DNA is TGTGCCAGCAGCTTGTCTCTAGCGGGGGGAATCCAGCAGTTCTTC. It specifies CASSLSLAGGIQQFF. Looking up the rest from reference TRBV11-2 and TRBJ2-1 gives the full variable domain: EAGVAQSPRYKIIEKRQSVAFWCNPISGHATLYWYQQILGQGPKLLIQFQNNGVVDDSQLPKDRFSAERLKGVDSTLKIQPAKLEDSAVYLCASSLSLAGGIQQFFGPGTRLTVL.

The J gene is TRBJ2-3, the V gene TRBV28, with D uncertain. The V end lost 3 bases, the J end lost 0 bases, and 10 bases lay between the germline ends. This CDR3 contains 15 residues. CDR1 and CDR2 from the germline V gene are MDHEN and SYDVKM. The CDR3, as DNA: TGTGCCAGCAGTTTTTGGGGTTTGAGCACAGATACGCAGTATTTT. Its protein is CASSFWGLSTDTQYF.

This clone was picked up a small number of times. This rearrangement joins TRBV4-1 to TRBJ1-1, with 8 positions matching TRBD1. The J segment lost 1 base and the V segment lost 1 base, leaving 2 bases of the junction unmatched. CDR1 is MGHRA, CDR2 YSYEKL, per germline. This CDR3 comprises 15 residues. CDR3 sequence reads: CASSQVGTGNTEAFF. The CDR3, as DNA: TGCGCCAGCAGCCAAGTTGGGACAGGGAACACTGAAGCTTTCTTT.

The rearrangement uses TRBV6-5 and TRBJ1-1, with 7 bases matching TRBD1. The CDR3 is made up of 14 amino acids. The V segment lost 3 bases and the J segment 10 bases; nucleotides outside the gene matches: 11. Germline V gene lookup returns CDR1 MNHEY and CDR2 SVGAGI. DNA for the CDR3: TGTGCCAGCAGTTATGACAGGGCGACGTTCTCAGCTTTCTTT. It translates to CASSYDRATFSAFF.

This chain joins TRBV7-9 and TRBJ2-3; 7 nucleotides align to TRBD1. This CDR3 has 17 residues. Germline V lookup: CDR1 SEHNR, CDR2 FQNEAQ (reference sequence). V lost 1 base, J lost 5 bases, and 12 bases stayed unmatched. CDR3 sequence: CASSLGLWDRAKDTQYF. The CDR3 DNA reads as TGTGCCAGCAGCTTAGGTCTTTGGGACAGAGCCAAAGATACGCAGTATTTT.

The rearrangement uses TRBV18 and TRBJ2-7; maybe TRBD1 (6 bases). Germline CDR1 is KGHSH and CDR2 is LQKENI. The CDR3 contains 15 residues. Trimming removed 0 bases from V and 7 bases from J, with 16 bases in between. As DNA, the CDR3 is TGTGCCAGCTCACCACCGGGGCCCAGGGGATGGGAGCAGTACTTC. As protein: CASSPPGPRGWEQYF.

The chain recombines TRBV28 with TRBJ2-3; weak D call: TRBD2 (6 bases). The germline V and J ends were trimmed by 5 bases and 2 bases, with 8 bases remaining between them. CDR1 is MDHEN and CDR2 is SYDVKM in the germline V gene. CDR3 size: 13 residues. In DNA, the CDR3 is TGTGCCAGCAGTCCGGACTACACAGATACGCAGTATTTT. Translated: CASSPDYTDTQYF.

This chain uses TRBV24-1 with TRBJ2-7; TRBD2 aligns across 8 bases. Losses at the gene ends were 3 bases for V and 4 bases for J; bases not matched to a gene: 10. This CDR3 is 16 amino acids long. Germline lookup yields CDR1 KGHDR and CDR2 SFDVKD. In DNA, the CDR3 is TGTGCCACCAGTGATGCAACTAGCGGAAGTATGTACGAGCAGTACTTC. This translates into CATSDATSGSMYEQYF.